The clone carrying this T cell receptor beta chain was detected only a few times. Its antigen is still unknown. The sample carries other DNA sequences with the same CDR3. This record belongs to a study of shared clonotypes between healthy human individuals. Study background: Donor ages ranged 18 to 49 years: a couple of women, a few men.

The study, taken as a whole, reports: Clonotypes shared by all four donors outscored non-shared clonotypes in generation probability. Clonotype sharing across donors was expected to vary with sequencing depth.

Only in-frame clones appear in the TCRdb table, and some are missing; sequencing was by immunoSEQ multiplex PCR. The data hold roughly 2.4 million clones, with more than 90% observed a single time. Between the trimmed V and J ends, which lost 0 bases and 3 bases, there was a span of 5 bases. Germline V gene sequence: CDR1 SGHDT, CDR2 YYEEEE. This CDR3 comprises 13 residues. The chain uses TRBV5-6 and TRBJ2-3; weak D call: TRBD2 (5 bases). This clonotype originated in a man in his late teens or twenties in good health. The sequencing sample was made of naive CD4+ T cells sorted from blood. Subset noted: CD45RA+ positively selected. The DNA for the CDR3 is TGTGCCAGCAGCTTGGCGGGGACAGATACGCAGTATTTT. This sequence encodes CASSLAGTDTQYF.